The 8 T cell receptor beta chains reported below all come from one sample, sequenced in a study of resident and recirculating memory T cells in vitiligo. Clones were sequenced by immunoSEQ multiplex PCR, and TCRdb holds only the in-frame ones, with some missing. The sample includes around 78,000 clones, about 91% of them seen just once. The material sequenced was blood. These TCRs come from a male donor with vitiligo.

V and J are TRBV7-3 and TRBJ2-1; D perhaps matches TRBD1 (5 bases). The V end lost 5 bases, the J end lost 3 bases, and 8 bases lay between the germline ends. This CDR3 is 13 amino acids long. CDR1 is SGHTA and CDR2 is FQGTGA in the germline V gene. The CDR3 spells CASSLDSYNEQFF. The CDR3 nucleotides are TGTGCCAGCAGCCTTGACAGCTACAATGAGCAGTTCTTC.

This sequence joins TRBV11-2 and TRBJ2-1; D gene ambiguous. With 1 base removed from V and 3 bases from J, the gap between germline ends came to 22 bases. Germline CDR1 and CDR2: SGHAT and FQNNGV. This CDR3 comprises 19 residues. Here the CDR3 DNA reads TGTGCCAGCAGCTTAGGGGCTCTTGCCCGCAGAGCAGGCTACAATGAGCAGTTCTTC. Its translation is CASSLGALARRAGYNEQFF.

This rearrangement joins TRBV4-3 to TRBJ2-2, with D possibly TRBD1 on 5 matching bases. Trimming took 0 bases from V and 4 from J, leaving 12 bases between them. Per the germline V gene, CDR1 is LGHNA and CDR2 is YSLEER. The CDR3 sequence is 16 residues long. The CDR3 protein is CASSQDTSRATGELFF. CDR3 DNA: TGCGCCAGCAGCCAAGATACGAGCAGGGCCACCGGGGAGCTGTTTTTT.

The V gene is TRBV4-1, the J gene TRBJ1-2, with D perhaps matching TRBD1 (6 bases). Germline lookup yields CDR1 MGHRA and CDR2 YSYEKL. The CDR3 is made up of 13 amino acids. Trimming left V 7 bases short and J 5 bases short, with 14 bases between. The CDR3 DNA is TGCGCCAGCAACCTAGGGGGACTATATGGCTACACCTTC. Translation: CASNLGGLYGYTF.

The rearrangement uses TRBV28 and TRBJ2-3, with D possibly being TRBD2 (6 bases). Per germline, CDR1 MDHEN and CDR2 SYDVKM. Trimming cost V 4 bases and J 3 bases, with 11 bases left between them. The CDR3 sequence is 14 residues long. The DNA for the CDR3 is TGTGCCAGCAGTTCCCCTGGGACTACAGATACGCAGTATTTT. Its protein product is CASSSPGTTDTQYF.

The genes are TRBV11-2 and TRBJ2-2, with 7 bases that match TRBD2. Trimming removed 5 bases from V and 4 bases from J; junction bases left unmatched: 10. Germline CDR1 SGHAT, CDR2 FQNNGV. This CDR3 is 16 amino acids long. The CDR3 spells CASSLPGTMRTGELFF. The CDR3 DNA follows: TGTGCCAGCAGCCTACCCGGGACTATGCGCACCGGGGAGCTGTTTTTT.

V usage is TRBV7-8 and J usage is TRBJ2-2; perhaps TRBD2 as D (6 bases). The V end was cut by 5 bases, the J end by 5 bases, with 18 bases between. Germline values: CDR1 SGHVS, CDR2 FQNEAQ. This CDR3 spans 16 amino acids. CDR3 nucleotides: TGTGCCAGCAGCGCCCTCCTCCGGCGGGGTACCGGGGAGCTGTTTTTT. This translates into CASSALLRRGTGELFF. Variable domain in full (rest from reference TRBV7-8 and TRBJ2-2): GAGVSQSPRYKVAKRGQDVALRCDPISGHVSLFWYQQALGQGPEFLTYFQNEAQLDKSGLPSDRFFAERPEGSVSTLKIQRTQQEDSAVYLCASSALLRRGTGELFFGEGSRLTVL.

The chain combines TRBV5-6 with TRBJ1-2; perhaps TRBD1 as D (5 bases). The CDR3 extends over 15 amino acids. CDR1 is SGHDT and CDR2 is YYEEEE in the germline V gene. The V gene lost 6 bases and the J gene lost 3 bases, with 18 bases spanning the gap. The CDR3, as DNA: TGTGCCAGCACCCGTGGTAGGGGCTCCTACTATGGCTACACCTTC. This codes for CASTRGRGSYYGYTF.